These T cell receptor beta chains were read from a single sample in a study of cytomegalovirus exposure and HLA in healthy donors. Generated by immunoSEQ multiplex PCR, the TCRdb table keeps only in-frame clones and is missing some. This sample's table reports fewer than 150,000 clones. Sequencing was carried out using PBMCs. These receptors all come from a man aged 18-30 years in good health and CMV-seronegative. The CDR3 runs from the conserved cysteine through the conserved F or W.

TRBJ2-7 | TRBV7-6 | CASSLIPLEQYF
TRBJ2-7 | TRBV11-3 | CASSLEGQGPHEQYF
TRBJ2-3 | TRBV6-1 | CASSRLSGASDTQYF
TRBJ1-5 | TRBV7-3 | CASSPDRGQPQHF
TRBJ2-7 | TRBV7-9 | CASSLQGQFLTFTYEQYF
TRBJ2-2 | TRBV2 | CASAEENLGTGELFF
TRBJ2-3 | TRBV19 | CASSIVTGDTQYF
TRBJ1-1 | TRBV18 | CASSQGRTEAFF
TRBJ1-1 | TRBV7-2 | CASSYLGGLGLFPEAFF
TRBJ2-1 | TRBV13 | CASSFMASGRDEQFF
TRBJ1-1 | TRBV13 | CASRGQDTEAFF
TRBJ2-5 | TRBV19 | CASGMNRGETQYF
TRBJ1-2 | TRBV5-1 | CASSLVGTGDGYTF
TRBJ2-2 | TRBV10-2 | CASSESAGISTGELFF
TRBJ2-3 | TRBV7-8 | CASRDGHRTDTQYF
TRBJ1-4 | TRBV14 | CASSSHRETNEKLFF
TRBJ2-2 | TRBV5-4 | CASSISGRAHTGELFF
TRBJ1-3 | TRBV6-5 | CASSYAGNRNTIYF
TRBJ2-2 | TRBV28 | CASKVGGVGTGELFF
TRBJ2-5 | TRBV15 | CATSSRTTQRAQYF
TRBJ2-1 | TRBV7-9 | CASSAGYPNNEQFF
TRBJ2-1 | TRBV6-1 | CASRPGTSGYNEQFF
TRBJ1-6 | TRBV19 | CASSTTGVFNSPLHF
TRBJ1-2 | TRBV5-1 | CASSLRQTGYTF
TRBJ1-2 | TRBV7-9 | CASSSGGTGFNYGYTF
TRBJ2-1 | TRBV5-1 | CASRPGLANYNEQFF
TRBJ2-1 | TRBV7-9 | CASSLTGQSYNEQFF
TRBJ1-5 | TRBV9 | CASSESLHQGPQHF
TRBJ1-2 | TRBV5-4 | CASSFRQTYGYTF
TRBJ2-1 | TRBV11-3 | CASSPGQGIDEQFF
TRBJ2-1 | TRBV10-2 | CASTYRAPGYNEQFF
TRBJ2-7 | TRBV7-9 | CASSLRGQTYEQYF
TRBJ2-7 | TRBV29-1 | CSILQTGSYEQYF